These T cell receptor beta chains were read from a single sample in a study of T cells expressing NK-cell markers. TCRdb re-called the 5' RACE reads, yielding one record per CDR3 amino acid sequence without DNA. The sample totals tens of thousands of distinct CDR3 sequences; its top ten clones hold about 60%. Input material: blood T cells: a sorted CD56 or NKG2C T cell subset, CD4+ or CD8+ T cells, or bulk PBMC T cells (not recorded which). The receptors were sampled from a woman between 18 and 69 years old in good health. CDR3s include the opening cysteine and the closing phenylalanine or tryptophan.

j_call v_call cdr3_aa
TRBJ2-3 TRBV12-3/TRBV12-4 CASSPFGTDTQYF
TRBJ2-1 TRBV3-1 CASSQDSGASTVGYNEQFF
TRBJ2-1 TRBV12-3/TRBV12-4 CASADLNEQFF
TRBJ2-1 TRBV7-9 CASSPTSGEGGSEQFF
TRBJ1-2 TRBV2 CASSEMDAKGYTF
TRBJ2-7 TRBV11-2 CASSLEGLAGLTYEQYF
TRBJ1-2 TRBV29-1 CSVEGDGGYTF
TRBJ2-7 TRBV19 CASSTGTGPYEQYF
TRBJ2-1 TRBV5-1 CASSIGGYNEQFF
TRBJ2-7 TRBV3-1 CASSQKYRDSPYF
TRBJ2-7 TRBV2 CASSAGGLAGSVEQYF
TRBJ2-1 TRBV10-3 CAISVTTYNEQFF
TRBJ2-7 TRBV6-1 CASSIRGESSYEQYF
TRBJ2-7 TRBV27 CASSLSSSATYEQYF
TRBJ2-2 TRBV6-2/TRBV6-3 CASGDGTYTGELFF
TRBJ2-1 TRBV27 CASSLAGGPPNEQFF
TRBJ2-5 TRBV6-1 CASRPWDRGETQYF
TRBJ2-3 TRBV7-6 CASSPTGESTDTQYF
TRBJ2-1 TRBV6-1 CATALSSYNEQFF
TRBJ2-6 TRBV29-1 CSASHRGTVPGANVLTF
TRBJ2-2 TRBV7-9 CASSPHPSWNGGELFF
TRBJ2-1 TRBV9 CASSVDLAGGHNEQFF
TRBJ2-2 TRBV4-1 CASSQRLAGGNTGELFF
TRBJ2-5 TRBV9 CATSTSGGLGETQYF
TRBJ2-7 TRBV11-2 CASSLTGGPYEQYF
TRBJ1-5 TRBV4-1 CASSQGAGDNQPQHF
TRBJ2-2 TRBV9 CASSVSATGANTGELFF
TRBJ2-7 TRBV20-1 CSAYATSGGLSYEQYF
TRBJ2-2 TRBV11-1 CASSLARGGTGELFF
TRBJ1-1 TRBV5-1 CASSHHGGRTEAFF
TRBJ2-7 TRBV29-1 CSVEGQGGYEQYF
TRBJ2-3 TRBV7-8 CASRDRQSTDTQYF
TRBJ2-7 TRBV14 CASRRQDTYEQYF